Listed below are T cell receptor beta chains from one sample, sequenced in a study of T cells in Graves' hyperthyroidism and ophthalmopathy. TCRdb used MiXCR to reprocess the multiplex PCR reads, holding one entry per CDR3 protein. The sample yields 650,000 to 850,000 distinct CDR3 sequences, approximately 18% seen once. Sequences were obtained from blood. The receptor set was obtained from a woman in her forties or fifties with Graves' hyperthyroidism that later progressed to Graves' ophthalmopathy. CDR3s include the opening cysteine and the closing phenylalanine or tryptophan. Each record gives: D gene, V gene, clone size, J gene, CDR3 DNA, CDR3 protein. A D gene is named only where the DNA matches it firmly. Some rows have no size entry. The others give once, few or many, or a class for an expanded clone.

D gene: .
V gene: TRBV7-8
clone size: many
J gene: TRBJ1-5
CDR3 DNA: TGTGCCAGCAGCTCGCGCCTACAGGGATATCGCAATCAGCCCCAGCATTTT
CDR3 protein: CASSSRLQGYRNQPQHF

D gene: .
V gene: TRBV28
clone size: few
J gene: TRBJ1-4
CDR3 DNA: TGTGCCAGCAGTCCCCCGCCGACAGGTACCGCAACTAATGAAAAACTGTTTTTT
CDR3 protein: CASSPPPTGTATNEKLFF

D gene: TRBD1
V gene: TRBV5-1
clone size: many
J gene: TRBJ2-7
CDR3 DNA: TGCGCCAGCAGAAACTCGGGACAGGTCTACGAGCAGTACTTC
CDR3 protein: CASRNSGQVYEQYF

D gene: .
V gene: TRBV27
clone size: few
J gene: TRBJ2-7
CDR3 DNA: TGTGCCAGCAGTGCCCGGGACACCCGGAGGGGGCAGTACTTC
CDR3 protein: CASSARDTRRGQYF

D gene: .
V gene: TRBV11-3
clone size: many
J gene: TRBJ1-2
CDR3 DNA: TGTGCCAGCAGCTTAGACGGGGGCCATGGCTACACCTTC
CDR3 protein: CASSLDGGHGYTF

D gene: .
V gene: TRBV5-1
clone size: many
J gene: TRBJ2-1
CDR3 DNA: TGCGCCAGCACCCCGGTTCCCCACAATGAGCAGTTCTTC
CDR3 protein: CASTPVPHNEQFF

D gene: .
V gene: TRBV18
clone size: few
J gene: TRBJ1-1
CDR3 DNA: TGTGCCAGCTCACCACTGGGCGGGGTGACTGAAGCTTTCTTT
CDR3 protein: CASSPLGGVTEAFF

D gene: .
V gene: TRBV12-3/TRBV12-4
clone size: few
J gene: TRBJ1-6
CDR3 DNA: TGTGCCAGCAGTCGGGACTCACCGGTATCACCCCTCCACTTT
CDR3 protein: CASSRDSPVSPLHF

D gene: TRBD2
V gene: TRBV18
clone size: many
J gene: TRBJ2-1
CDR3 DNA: TGTGCCAGCTCACCACCGCGGGGGGCTAATGAGGGGCACGACAATGAGCAGTTCTTC
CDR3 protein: CASSPPRGANEGHDNEQFF

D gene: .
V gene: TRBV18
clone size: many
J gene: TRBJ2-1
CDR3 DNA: TGTGCCAGCTCCCCAACGGGACGGGGCTACAATGAGCAGTTCTTC
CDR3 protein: CASSPTGRGYNEQFF

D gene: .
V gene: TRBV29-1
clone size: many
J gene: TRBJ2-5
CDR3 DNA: TGCAGCGTTGATGTGGGGGAAGAGACCCAGTACTTC
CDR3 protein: CSVDVGEETQYF

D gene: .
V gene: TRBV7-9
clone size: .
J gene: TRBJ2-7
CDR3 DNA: TGTGCCAGCAGCTTAAGCCAGTTCGGGCGGTACGAGCAGTACTTC
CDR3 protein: CASSLSQFGRYEQYF

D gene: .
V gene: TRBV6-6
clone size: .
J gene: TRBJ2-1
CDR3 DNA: TGTGCCAGCAGTTACTCGTCCGCTCACGATGAGCAGTTCTTC
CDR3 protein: CASSYSSAHDEQFF

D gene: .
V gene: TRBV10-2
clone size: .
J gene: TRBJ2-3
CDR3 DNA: TGCGCCAGTTCGGGAGTGATCACAGATACGCAGTATTTT
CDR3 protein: CASSGVITDTQYF

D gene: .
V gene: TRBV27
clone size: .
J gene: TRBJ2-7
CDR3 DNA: TGTGCCAGCAACCCCCGGGACGGGGGTGGATACGAGCAGTACTTC
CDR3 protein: CASNPRDGGGYEQYF

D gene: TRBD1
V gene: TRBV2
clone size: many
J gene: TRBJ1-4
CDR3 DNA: TGTGCCAGCATGTTCGGGACAGGGGGGGATGAAAAACTGTTTTTT
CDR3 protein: CASMFGTGGDEKLFF

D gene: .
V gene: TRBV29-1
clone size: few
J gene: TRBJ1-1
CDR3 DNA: TGCAGCGTTGAGTCTGGAGGAAGGACTGAAGCTTTCTTT
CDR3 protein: CSVESGGRTEAFF

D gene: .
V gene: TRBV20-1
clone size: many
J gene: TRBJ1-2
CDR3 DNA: TGCAGTGCTAGAGTGCCGAGGGGCGTGGATGGCTACACCTTC
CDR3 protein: CSARVPRGVDGYTF

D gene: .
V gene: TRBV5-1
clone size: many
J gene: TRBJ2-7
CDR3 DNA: TGCGCCAGCAGCTTGGTAGGTCGGGCAACCTACGAGCAGTACTTC
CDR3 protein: CASSLVGRATYEQYF

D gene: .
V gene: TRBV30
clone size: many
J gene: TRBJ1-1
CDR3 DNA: TGTGCCTGGACACTGGACAACACTGAAGCTTTCTTT
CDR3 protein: CAWTLDNTEAFF

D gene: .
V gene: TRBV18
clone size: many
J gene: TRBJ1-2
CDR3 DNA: TGTGCCAGCTCACCACCAGGCAGGGGAGCTAACTATGGCTACACCTTC
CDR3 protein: CASSPPGRGANYGYTF

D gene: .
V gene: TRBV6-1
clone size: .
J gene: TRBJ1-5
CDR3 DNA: TGTGCCAGCCTGGCGGGTAGCAATCAGCCCCAGCATTTT
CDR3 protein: CASLAGSNQPQHF

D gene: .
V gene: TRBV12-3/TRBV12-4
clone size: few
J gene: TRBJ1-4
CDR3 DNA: TGTGCCAGCAGTTTTACGGAACGGGAAAAACTGTTTTTT
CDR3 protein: CASSFTEREKLFF

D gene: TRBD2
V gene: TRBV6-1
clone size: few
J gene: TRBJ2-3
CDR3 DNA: TGTGCCAGCAGTTCCCCGGGACTAGCGGGGGGCACAGATACGCAGTATTTT
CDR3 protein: CASSSPGLAGGTDTQYF

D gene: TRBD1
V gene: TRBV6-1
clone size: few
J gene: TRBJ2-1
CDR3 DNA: TGTGCCAGCAGTGAAGACAGGGGTTTATGGAATGAGCAGTTCTTC
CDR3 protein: CASSEDRGLWNEQFF

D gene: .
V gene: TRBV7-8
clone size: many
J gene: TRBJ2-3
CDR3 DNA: TGTGCCAGCAGCTTAGACCCCCGAGGTTCAGATACGCAGTATTTT
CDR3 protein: CASSLDPRGSDTQYF

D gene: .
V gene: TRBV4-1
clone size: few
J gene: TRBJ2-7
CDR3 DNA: TGCGCCAGCAGCCAAAAAATGCACGGGACACCTTCCTACGAGCAGTACTTC
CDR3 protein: CASSQKMHGTPSYEQYF

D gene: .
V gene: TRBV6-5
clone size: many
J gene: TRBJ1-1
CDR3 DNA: TGTGCCAGCAGTTACGAGGGATTCGGGAACACTGAAGCTTTCTTT
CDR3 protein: CASSYEGFGNTEAFF

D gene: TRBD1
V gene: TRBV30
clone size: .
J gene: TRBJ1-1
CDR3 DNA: TGTGCCTGGAGCAAGGGGTGGGGGACAGGAGAAGCTTTCTTT
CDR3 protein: CAWSKGWGTGEAFF

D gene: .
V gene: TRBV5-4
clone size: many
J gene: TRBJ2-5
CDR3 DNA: TGTGCCAGCAGCTCCACGGGGGCCAGAGAGACCCAGTACTTC
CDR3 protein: CASSSTGARETQYF

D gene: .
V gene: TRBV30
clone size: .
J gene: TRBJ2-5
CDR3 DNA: TGTGCCTGGAGTGTACTTGGGGGGCTCCGCGAGACCCAGTACTTC
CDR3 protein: CAWSVLGGLRETQYF

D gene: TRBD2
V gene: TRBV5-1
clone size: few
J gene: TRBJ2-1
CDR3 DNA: TGCGCCAGCAGCCTGGGGACTAGCGGGAGGGCCGGGGATGAGCAGTTCTTC
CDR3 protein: CASSLGTSGRAGDEQFF

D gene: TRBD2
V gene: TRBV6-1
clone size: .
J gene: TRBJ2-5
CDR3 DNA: TGTGCCAGCAGTGAATTGGGCGGGGGGGAAGAGACCCAGTACTTC
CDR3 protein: CASSELGGGEETQYF

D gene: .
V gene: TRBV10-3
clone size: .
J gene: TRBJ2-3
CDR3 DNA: TGTGCCATCAGAGACTCGACTAGCACAGATACGCAGTATTTT
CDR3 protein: CAIRDSTSTDTQYF

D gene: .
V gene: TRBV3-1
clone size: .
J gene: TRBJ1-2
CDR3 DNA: TGTGCCAGCAGCCAAAGGCCATATCTCTTCTATGGCTACACCTTC
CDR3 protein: CASSQRPYLFYGYTF

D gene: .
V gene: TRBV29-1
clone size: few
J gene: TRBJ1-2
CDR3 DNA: TGCAGCGCGGGACTTTCCGAAGGGGGTTCTAACTATGGCTACACCTTC
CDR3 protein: CSAGLSEGGSNYGYTF

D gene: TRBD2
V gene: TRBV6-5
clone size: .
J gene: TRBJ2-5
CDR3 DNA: TGTGCCAGCAGTTACCGCTGGGCTAGCGGGGTTCAAGAGACCCAGTACTTC
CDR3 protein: CASSYRWASGVQETQYF

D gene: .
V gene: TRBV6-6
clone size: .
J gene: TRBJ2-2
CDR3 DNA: TGTGCCAGCAGTTACTCGAGTACCGACACCGGGGAGCTGTTTTTT
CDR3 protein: CASSYSSTDTGELFF

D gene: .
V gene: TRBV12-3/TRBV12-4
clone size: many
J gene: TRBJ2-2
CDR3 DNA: TGTGCCAGCAGTTTAGCCCCCAGGGGAGGGAACGGGGAGCTGTTTTTT
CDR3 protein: CASSLAPRGGNGELFF

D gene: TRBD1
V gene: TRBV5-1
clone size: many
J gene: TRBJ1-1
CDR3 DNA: TGCGCCAGCAGCGTGGACAGGGGTGAGGGCACTGAAGCTTTCTTT
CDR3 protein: CASSVDRGEGTEAFF

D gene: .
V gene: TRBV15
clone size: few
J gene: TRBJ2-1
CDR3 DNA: TGTGCCACCAGCGGCCGGGGATCCTACAATGAGCAGTTCTTC
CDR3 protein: CATSGRGSYNEQFF

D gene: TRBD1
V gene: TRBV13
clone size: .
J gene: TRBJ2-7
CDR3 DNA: TGTGCCAGCAGCGCACCGCAGGGGGACGAGCAGTACTTC
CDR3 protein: CASSAPQGDEQYF

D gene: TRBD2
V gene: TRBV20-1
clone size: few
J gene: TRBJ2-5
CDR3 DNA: TGCAGTGCTCCCGGGTTTGCGGGGGTGACGGAGACCCAGTACTTC
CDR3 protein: CSAPGFAGVTETQYF

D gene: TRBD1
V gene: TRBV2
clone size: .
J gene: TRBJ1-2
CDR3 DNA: TGTGCCAGCAGTTTTGAAGGGGGCAAAGGCTACACCTTC
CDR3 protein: CASSFEGGKGYTF

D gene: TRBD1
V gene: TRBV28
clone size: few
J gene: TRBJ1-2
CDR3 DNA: TGTGCCAGCAGAAGCGAGGCAGGGGGCGTAGGAGGCTACACCTTC
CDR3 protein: CASRSEAGGVGGYTF

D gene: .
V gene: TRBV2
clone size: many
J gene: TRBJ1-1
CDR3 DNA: TGTGCCAGCAGGGAATACCGGGACGGTGAAGCTTTCTTT
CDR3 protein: CASREYRDGEAFF

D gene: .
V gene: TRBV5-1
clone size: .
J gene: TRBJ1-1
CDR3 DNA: TGCGCCAGCAGCTTGGCCGGGGTGAGGGACACTGAAGCTTTCTTT
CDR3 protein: CASSLAGVRDTEAFF

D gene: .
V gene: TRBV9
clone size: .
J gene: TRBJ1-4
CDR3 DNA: TGTGCCAGCAGCGAGGCTGCAACTAATGAAAAACTGTTTTTT
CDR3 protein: CASSEAATNEKLFF

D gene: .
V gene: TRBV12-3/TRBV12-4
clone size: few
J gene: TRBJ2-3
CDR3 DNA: TGTTCAACGGGGAGCACAGATACGCAGTATTTT
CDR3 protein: CSTGSTDTQYF

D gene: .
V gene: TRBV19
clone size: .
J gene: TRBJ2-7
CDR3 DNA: TGTGCCAGTAGTAATACAAACGAGCAGTACTTC
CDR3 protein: CASSNTNEQYF

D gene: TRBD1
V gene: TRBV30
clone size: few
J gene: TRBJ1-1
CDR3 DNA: TGTGCCTGGAGGTGGGTCCAGGGGGCTGAAGCTTTCTTT
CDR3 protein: CAWRWVQGAEAFF

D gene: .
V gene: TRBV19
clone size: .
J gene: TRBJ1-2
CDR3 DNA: TGTGCCAGTAGTAGAAACCAGGACGGTCGAAGCTACACCTTC
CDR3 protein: CASSRNQDGRSYTF

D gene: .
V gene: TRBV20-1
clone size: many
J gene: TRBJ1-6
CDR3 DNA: TGCAGTGCCGAGCGTGAGGCCTATAATTCACCCCTCCACTTT
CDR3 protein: CSAEREAYNSPLHF

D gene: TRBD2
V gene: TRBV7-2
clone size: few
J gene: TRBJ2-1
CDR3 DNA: TGTGCCAGCAGCTTAGGGCTAGCGGGGGGACGGATGCATGAGCAGTTCTTC
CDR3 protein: CASSLGLAGGRMHEQFF

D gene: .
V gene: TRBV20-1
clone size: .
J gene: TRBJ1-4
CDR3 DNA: TGCAGTGCTAGAGTGGGGACCTTAAGCGAAAAACTGTTTTTT
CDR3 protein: CSARVGTLSEKLFF

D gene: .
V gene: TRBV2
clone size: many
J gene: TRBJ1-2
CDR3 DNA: TGTGCCAGCAGCCGGATAGAGGTGAACTATGGCTACACCTTC
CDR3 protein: CASSRIEVNYGYTF

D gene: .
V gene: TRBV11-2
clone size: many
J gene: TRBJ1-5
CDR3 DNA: TGTGCCAGCAGCCAGGGCTCCGGTCAGCCCCAGCATTTT
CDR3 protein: CASSQGSGQPQHF

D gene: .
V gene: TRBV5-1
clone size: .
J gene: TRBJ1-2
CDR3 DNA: TGCGCCAGCAGCGATTCCAGAACTAACTATGGCTACACCTTC
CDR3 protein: CASSDSRTNYGYTF

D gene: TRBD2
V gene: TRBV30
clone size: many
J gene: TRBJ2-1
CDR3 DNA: TGTGCCTGGAGTAAACTAGCGGGGGAAAATGAGCAGTTCTTC
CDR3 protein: CAWSKLAGENEQFF